A selection of T cell receptor beta chains follows, all from one sample in a study of identical twins. TCRdb processed the 5' RACE reads anew with MiXCR; each CDR3 protein has one entry. This sample has more than 200,000 distinct CDR3 sequences, with around an eighth found just once. Sequenced sample: memory (CD45RO+) T cells sorted from blood. The receptors were sampled from a woman younger than 35 in good health. CDR3s include the opening cysteine and the closing phenylalanine or tryptophan. A D gene is named only where the DNA matches it firmly. Clone size appears in some rows only: once, few, many, or a class for an expanded clone.

J,D,V,size,CDR3,DNA
TRBJ1-4,-,TRBV6-2/TRBV6-3,-,CASSYRRNEKLFF,TGTGCCAGCAGTTACCGAAGGAATGAAAAACTGTTTTTT
TRBJ1-1,-,TRBV6-5,-,CASSYSISDSHTEAFF,TGTGCCAGCAGTTACTCGATCTCCGACAGCCACACTGAAGCTTTCTTT
TRBJ2-5,TRBD2,TRBV20-1,-,CSARAFMISGLVKTQYF,TGCAGTGCTAGAGCTTTCATGATTAGCGGGTTGGTGAAGACCCAGTACTTC
TRBJ2-3,TRBD2,TRBV11-2,few,CASSSGASGRATDTQYF,TGTGCCAGCAGCTCGGGGGCTAGCGGGAGGGCAACAGATACGCAGTATTTT
TRBJ2-1,TRBD2,TRBV7-6,-,CASSLFKAGNNEQFF,TGTGCCAGCAGCTTATTTAAAGCGGGAAACAATGAGCAGTTCTTC
TRBJ2-3,-,TRBV6-1,many,CASSGGRGTDTQYF,TGTGCCAGCAGCGGGGGACGGGGCACAGATACGCAGTATTTT
TRBJ1-2,-,TRBV7-9,many,CASSLDYGYTF,TGTGCCAGCAGCTTAGACTATGGCTACACCTTC
TRBJ1-4,-,TRBV7-9,-,CASSLWDSNEKLFF,TGTGCCAGCAGCTTATGGGATAGTAATGAAAAACTGTTTTTT
TRBJ1-1,-,TRBV12-3/TRBV12-4,-,CASSPPAARPTAFF,TGTGCCAGCAGCCCACCTGCCGCCAGACCGACAGCTTTCTTT
TRBJ2-1,-,TRBV27,-,CASSSGGNEQFF,TGTGCCAGCAGCTCGGGTGGGAATGAGCAGTTCTTC
TRBJ2-2,-,TRBV6-2/TRBV6-3,-,CASSLARKTGELFF,TGTGCCAGCAGTTTGGCACGGAAGACCGGGGAGCTGTTTTTT
TRBJ2-3,-,TRBV19,many,CASSWGGTDTQYF,TGTGCCAGTAGTTGGGGGGGCACAGATACGCAGTATTTT
TRBJ1-2,TRBD1,TRBV6-1,few,CASSDGTGFYGYTF,TGTGCCAGCAGTGACGGGACAGGATTTTATGGCTACACCTTC